The 8 T cell receptor beta chains reported below all come from one sample, sequenced in a study of blood T cell repertoires in COVID-19. TCRdb's copy holds only in-frame clones and misses some; the assay was immunoSEQ multiplex PCR. This table has 250,000 to 350,000 clones, around 85% appearing once. Sequencing was done on a sample of PBMCs or T cells enriched from blood (not recorded which). These TCRs come from a woman aged 50 to 65 who had recovered from COVID-19.

The chain combines TRBV28 with TRBJ1-5; possible D gene TRBD1, 5 bases. There are 15 residues in the CDR3. V dropped 7 bases and J dropped 4 bases, with 17 bases sitting between them. CDR1 and CDR2 (germline): MDHEN, SYDVKM. The CDR3 DNA is TGTGCCAGCACCCGAACGGCAGGGCGGAATCAGCCCCAGCATTTT. It specifies CASTRTAGRNQPQHF.

The CDR3 nucleotides are TGTGCCAGCAGCTTAAGGGGTGATGAGCAGTTCTTC. It yields the protein CASSLRGDEQFF. The chain links TRBV11-2 to TRBJ2-1; maybe TRBD1 (5 bases). This CDR3 has 12 residues. Germline CDR1 and CDR2: SGHAT and FQNNGV. V lost 2 bases, J lost 8 bases, and 7 bases lay in between.

In this sample, this clone turned up a few times. V and J are TRBV2 and TRBJ1-2, with 7 bases lining up with TRBD1. Trimming cost V 4 bases and J 8 bases; bases outside gene matches: 4. Germline lookup yields CDR1 SNHLY and CDR2 FYNNEI. CDR3 size: 12 residues. CDR3 loop: CASSGTGDGYTF. CDR3 sequence (DNA): TGTGCCAGCAGTGGGACAGGCGACGGCTACACCTTC.

V and J are TRBV2 and TRBJ1-3, with D perhaps TRBD1 (5 bases). The germline V and J ends were trimmed by 6 bases and 0 bases, with 9 bases remaining between them. The length of the CDR3 is 14 residues. The V gene's germline CDR1 is SNHLY and CDR2 FYNNEI. CDR3 nucleotide sequence: TGTGCCAGCAGCGCAGGGTTCTCTGGAAACACCATATATTTT. Amino acids: CASSAGFSGNTIYF.

The gene calls are TRBV19 and TRBJ1-5; a possible D gene is TRBD1 (5 bases). This CDR3 contains 14 residues. V shed 5 bases and J shed 0 bases, with 8 bases lying between them. Germline CDR1 LNHDA, CDR2 SQIVND (reference sequence). DNA for the CDR3: TGTGCCAGTAGTCCAGGGTTTAGCAATCAGCCCCAGCATTTT. It codes for CASSPGFSNQPQHF.

The table lists this clone with a few counts. The chain links TRBV5-1 to TRBJ2-2, with TRBD1 matching 8 bases. Germline loops: CDR1 SGHRS, CDR2 YFSETQ. This CDR3 spans 14 amino acids. V was pared by 5 bases and J by 4 bases, with 4 bases of the junction left unmatched. CDR3 protein: CASSFTGGTGELFF. The CDR3 DNA follows: TGCGCCAGCAGTTTTACAGGGGGCACCGGGGAGCTGTTTTTT.

This rearrangement joins TRBV29-1 to TRBJ2-7; 14 bases map to TRBD2. V was pared by 7 bases and J by 5 bases, with 4 bases of the junction left unmatched. In germline, CDR1 is SQVTM, CDR2 ANQGSEA. The CDR3 totals 13 residues. The CDR3 protein is CSAGTSGSHEQYF. CDR3 sequence (DNA): TGCAGCGCCGGGACTAGCGGGAGTCACGAGCAGTACTTC.

The chain has TRBV5-4 and TRBJ2-5; unclear D gene. This CDR3 has 13 amino acids. Trimming stripped 4 bases from V and 1 base from J, with 8 bases between. Germline CDR1 reads SGHNT; CDR2 reads YYREEE (reference sequence). Here the CDR3 reads CASSTRFQETQYF. CDR3 nucleotides: TGTGCCAGCAGCACGAGATTCCAAGAGACCCAGTACTTC. Variable domain in full (rest from reference TRBV5-4 and TRBJ2-5): ETGVTQSPTHLIKTRGQQVTLRCSSQSGHNTVSWYQQALGQGPQFIFQYYREEENGRGNFPPRFSGLQFPNYSSELNVNALELDDSALYLCASSTRFQETQYFGPGTRLLVL.